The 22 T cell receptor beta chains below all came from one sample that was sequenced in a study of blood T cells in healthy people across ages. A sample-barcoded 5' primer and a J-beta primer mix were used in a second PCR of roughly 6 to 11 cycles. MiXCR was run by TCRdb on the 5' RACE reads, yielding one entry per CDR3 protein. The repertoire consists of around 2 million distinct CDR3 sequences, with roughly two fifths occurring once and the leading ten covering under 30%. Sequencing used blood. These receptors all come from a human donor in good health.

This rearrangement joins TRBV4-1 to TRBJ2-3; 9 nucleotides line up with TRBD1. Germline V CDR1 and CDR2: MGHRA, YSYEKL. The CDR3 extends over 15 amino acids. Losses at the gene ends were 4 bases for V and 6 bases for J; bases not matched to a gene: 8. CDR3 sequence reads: CASSLFTGGADTQYF. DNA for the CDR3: TGCGCCAGCAGCCTTTTTACAGGGGGCGCCGATACGCAGTATTTT.

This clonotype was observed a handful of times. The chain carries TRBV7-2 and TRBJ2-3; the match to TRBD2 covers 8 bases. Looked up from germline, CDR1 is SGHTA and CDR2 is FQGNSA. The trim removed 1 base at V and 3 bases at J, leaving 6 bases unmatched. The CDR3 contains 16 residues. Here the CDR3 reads CASSLGAGGRTDTQYF. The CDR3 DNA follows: TGTGCCAGCAGCTTAGGTGCGGGGGGACGTACAGATACGCAGTATTTT.

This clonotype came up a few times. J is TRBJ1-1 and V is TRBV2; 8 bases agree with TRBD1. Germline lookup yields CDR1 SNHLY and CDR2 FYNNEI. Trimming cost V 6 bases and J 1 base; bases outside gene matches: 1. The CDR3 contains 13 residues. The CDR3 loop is CASSDRGNTEAFF. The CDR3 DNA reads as TGTGCCAGCAGCGACAGGGGGAACACTGAAGCTTTCTTT.

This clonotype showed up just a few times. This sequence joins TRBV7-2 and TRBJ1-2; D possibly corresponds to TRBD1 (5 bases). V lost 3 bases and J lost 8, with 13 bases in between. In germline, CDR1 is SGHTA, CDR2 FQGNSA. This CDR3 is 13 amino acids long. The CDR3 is CASSFDGAGGYTF. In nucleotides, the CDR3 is TGTGCCAGCAGCTTCGACGGGGCAGGAGGCTACACCTTC.

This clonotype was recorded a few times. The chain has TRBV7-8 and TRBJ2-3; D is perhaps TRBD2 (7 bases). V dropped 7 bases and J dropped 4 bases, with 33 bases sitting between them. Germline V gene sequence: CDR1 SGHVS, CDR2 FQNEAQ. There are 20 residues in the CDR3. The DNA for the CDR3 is TGTGCCAGCACCCACGGGGCAAGGGGGGGCCCCAAACGGTCGGCAGATACGCAGTATTTT. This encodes CASTHGARGGPKRSADTQYF.

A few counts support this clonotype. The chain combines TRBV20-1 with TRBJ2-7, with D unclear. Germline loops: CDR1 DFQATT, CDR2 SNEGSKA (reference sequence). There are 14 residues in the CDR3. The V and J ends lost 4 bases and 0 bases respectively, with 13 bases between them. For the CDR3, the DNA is TGCAGTGCTAAACAAGACACGAGCTCCTACGAGCAGTACTTC. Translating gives CSAKQDTSSYEQYF.

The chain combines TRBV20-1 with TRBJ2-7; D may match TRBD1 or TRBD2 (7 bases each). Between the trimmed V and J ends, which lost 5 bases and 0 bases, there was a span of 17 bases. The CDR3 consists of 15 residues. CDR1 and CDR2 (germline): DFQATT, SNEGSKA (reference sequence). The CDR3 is CSAGGGTVSSYEQYF. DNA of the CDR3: TGCAGTGCTGGGGGGGGGACAGTAAGCTCCTACGAGCAGTACTTC.

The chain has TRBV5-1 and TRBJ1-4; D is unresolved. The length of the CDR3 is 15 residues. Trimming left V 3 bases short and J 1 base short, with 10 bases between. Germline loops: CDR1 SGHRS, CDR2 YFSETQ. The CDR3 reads CASSSTVGTNEKLFF. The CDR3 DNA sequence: TGCGCCAGCAGCTCGACTGTAGGAACTAATGAAAAACTGTTTTTT.

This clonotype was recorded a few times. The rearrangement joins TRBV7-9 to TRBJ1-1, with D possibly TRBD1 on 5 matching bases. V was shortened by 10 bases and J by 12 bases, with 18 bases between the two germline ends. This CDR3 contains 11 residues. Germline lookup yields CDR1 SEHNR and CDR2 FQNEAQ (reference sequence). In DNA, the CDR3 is TGTGCCACCTTCCCGGGACCGGGGACTTTCTTT. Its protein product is CATFPGPGTFF.

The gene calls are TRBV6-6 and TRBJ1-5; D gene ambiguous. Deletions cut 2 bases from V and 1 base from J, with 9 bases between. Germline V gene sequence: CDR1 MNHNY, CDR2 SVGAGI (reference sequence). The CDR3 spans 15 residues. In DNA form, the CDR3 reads TGTGCCAGCAGTTACGGGGTCGAGAGCAATCAGCCCCAGCATTTT. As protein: CASSYGVESNQPQHF.

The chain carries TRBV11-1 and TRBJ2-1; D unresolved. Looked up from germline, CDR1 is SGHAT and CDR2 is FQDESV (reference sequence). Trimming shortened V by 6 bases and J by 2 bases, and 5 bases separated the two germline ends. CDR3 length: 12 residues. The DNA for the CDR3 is TGTGCCAGCAGAGCTACCTACAATGAGCAGTTCTTC. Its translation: CASRATYNEQFF.

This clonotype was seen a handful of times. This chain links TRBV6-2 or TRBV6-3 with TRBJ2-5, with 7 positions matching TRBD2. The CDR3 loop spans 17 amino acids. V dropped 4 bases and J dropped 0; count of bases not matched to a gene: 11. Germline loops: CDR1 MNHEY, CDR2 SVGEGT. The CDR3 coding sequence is TGTGCCAGCAGTTCCCGCCCCGGCGGGGGAAACCAAGAGACCCAGTACTTC. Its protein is CASSSRPGGGNQETQYF.

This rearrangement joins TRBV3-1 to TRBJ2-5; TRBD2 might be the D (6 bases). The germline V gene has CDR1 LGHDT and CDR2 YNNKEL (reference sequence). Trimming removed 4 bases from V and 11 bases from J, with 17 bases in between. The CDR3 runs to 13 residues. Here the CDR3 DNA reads TGTGCCAGCAGCCGCGCTTTGGGGGGAGAGCAGTACTTC. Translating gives CASSRALGGEQYF.

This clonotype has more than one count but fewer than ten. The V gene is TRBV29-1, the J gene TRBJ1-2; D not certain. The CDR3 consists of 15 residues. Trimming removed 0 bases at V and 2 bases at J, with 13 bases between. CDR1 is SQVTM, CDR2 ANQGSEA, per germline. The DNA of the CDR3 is TGCAGCGTTGAAGAATATCCAGAGCTAAACTATGGCTACACCTTC. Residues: CSVEEYPELNYGYTF.

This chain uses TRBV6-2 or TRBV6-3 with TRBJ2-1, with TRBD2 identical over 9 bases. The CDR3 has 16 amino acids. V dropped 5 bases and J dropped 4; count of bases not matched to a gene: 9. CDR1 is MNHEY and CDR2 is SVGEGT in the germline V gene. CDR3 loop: CASSTWTSEIYNEQFF. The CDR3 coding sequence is TGTGCCAGCAGTACGTGGACTAGCGAGATTTACAATGAGCAGTTCTTC.

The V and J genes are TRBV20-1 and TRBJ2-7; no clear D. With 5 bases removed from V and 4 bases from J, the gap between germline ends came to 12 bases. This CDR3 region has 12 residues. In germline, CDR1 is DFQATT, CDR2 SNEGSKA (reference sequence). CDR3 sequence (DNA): TGCAGTGCTCCTGGGGTGGGATACGAGCAGTACTTC. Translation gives CSAPGVGYEQYF.

The CDR3 sequence: CASSEARQGQETQYF. The CDR3 DNA sequence: TGTGCCAGCAGTGAAGCGCGACAGGGGCAAGAGACCCAGTACTTC. The rearrangement uses TRBV2 and TRBJ2-5, with TRBD1 identical over 8 bases. With 0 bases clipped from V and 2 bases from J, the junction kept 2 bases outside the gene matches. This CDR3 has 15 amino acids. From germline, CDR1 is SNHLY and CDR2 FYNNEI.

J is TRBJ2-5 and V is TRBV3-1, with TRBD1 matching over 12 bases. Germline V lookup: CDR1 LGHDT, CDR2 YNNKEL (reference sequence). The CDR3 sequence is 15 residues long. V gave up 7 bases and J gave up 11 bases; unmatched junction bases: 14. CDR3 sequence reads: CASTSGTGGFNEQYF. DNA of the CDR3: TGTGCCAGCACCTCCGGGACAGGGGGCTTTAATGAGCAGTACTTC.

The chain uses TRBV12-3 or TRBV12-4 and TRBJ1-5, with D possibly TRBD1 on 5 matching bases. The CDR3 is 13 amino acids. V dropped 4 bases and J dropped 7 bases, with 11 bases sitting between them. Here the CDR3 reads CASSSGPSQPQHF. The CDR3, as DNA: TGTGCCAGCAGTTCGGGACCCAGCCAGCCCCAGCATTTT.

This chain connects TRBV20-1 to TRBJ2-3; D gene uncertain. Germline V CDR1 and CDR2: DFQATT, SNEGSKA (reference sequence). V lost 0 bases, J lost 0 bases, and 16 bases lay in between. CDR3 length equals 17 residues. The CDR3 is CSARDYRTTFSTDTQYF. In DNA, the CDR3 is TGCAGTGCTAGAGATTATAGGACCACTTTTAGCACAGATACGCAGTATTTT.

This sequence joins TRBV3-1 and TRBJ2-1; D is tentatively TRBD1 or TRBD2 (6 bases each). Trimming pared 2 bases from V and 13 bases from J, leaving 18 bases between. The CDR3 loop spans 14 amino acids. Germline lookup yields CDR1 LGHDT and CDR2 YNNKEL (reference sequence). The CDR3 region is CASSQRGPRETQFF. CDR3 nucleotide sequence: TGTGCCAGCAGCCAACGGGGGCCTAGGGAGACCCAGTTCTTC.

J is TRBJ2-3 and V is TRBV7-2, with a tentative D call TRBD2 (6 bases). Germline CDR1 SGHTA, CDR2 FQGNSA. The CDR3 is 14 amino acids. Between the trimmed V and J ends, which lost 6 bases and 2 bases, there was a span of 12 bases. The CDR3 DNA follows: TGTGCCAGCAGAGAGGCGGGGATCACAGATACGCAGTATTTT. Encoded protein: CASREAGITDTQYF. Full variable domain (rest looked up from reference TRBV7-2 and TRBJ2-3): GAGVSQSPSNKVTEKGKDVELRCDPISGHTALYWYRQSLGQGLEFLIYFQGNSAPDKSGLPSDRFSAERTGGSVSTLTIQRTQQEDSAVYLCASREAGITDTQYFGPGTRLTVL.